These 24 T cell receptor beta chains originate from one sample sequenced in a study of beta chain features in type 1 diabetes. Reverse transcribing all isolated RNA meant expressed TCRB transcripts were sequenced. The assay was immunoSEQ multiplex PCR, and TCRdb's table has in-frame clones only and misses some. The table includes around 260,000 clones, around 24% detected once. These TCRs are of unknown antigen specificity. Points from the study as a whole: Significant though moderate, a shortening of TCRB CDR3s appeared in all four CD4+ subsets of Type 1 diabetes patients.

Material for sequencing was naive CD4+ T cells from blood. All receptors come from a woman in her 30s with type 1 diabetes.

This clone was picked up a small number of times. J is TRBJ2-4 and V is TRBV30, with 7 bases that match TRBD2. V lost 5 bases and J lost 2; bases outside the gene matches: 3. Germline V gives CDR1 GTSNPN, CDR2 SVGIG (reference sequence). The CDR3 length is 13 residues. The CDR3 DNA reads as TGTGCCTGGGCGACTAGCTCCAAAAACATTCAGTACTTC. Its protein is CAWATSSKNIQYF.

The J gene is TRBJ2-5, the V gene TRBV2, with D maybe TRBD1 (6 bases). CDR1 SNHLY and CDR2 FYNNEI come from the germline V gene. With 6 bases removed from V and 9 bases from J, the gap between germline ends came to 14 bases. The CDR3 is 12 amino acids. The CDR3 nucleotides are TGTGCCAGCAGCGCGGACAGCCCATCCCAGTACTTC. Protein product: CASSADSPSQYF.

V usage is TRBV9 and J usage is TRBJ2-5; 8 positions match TRBD2. Trimming took 4 bases from V and 2 from J; bases not matched to a gene: 13. Looked up from germline, CDR1 is SGDLS and CDR2 is YYNGEE. This CDR3 contains 17 residues. The CDR3 region has the DNA TGTGCCAGCAGCTCACCGAAGCGGGGGACCCGACAAGAGACCCAGTACTTC. Residues: CASSSPKRGTRQETQYF.

This clone has just a few counts. This chain links TRBV19 with TRBJ2-1; D not certain. CDR3 length: 11 residues. Germline CDR1 reads LNHDA; CDR2 reads SQIVND (reference sequence). Trimming took 6 bases from V and 4 from J, leaving 4 bases between them. The CDR3 region is CASSQYNEQFF. The DNA of the CDR3 is TGTGCCAGTAGCCAATACAATGAGCAGTTCTTC.

The gene calls are TRBV29-1 and TRBJ1-1, with D possibly being TRBD1 (5 bases). Deletions cut 4 bases from V and 8 bases from J, with 11 bases between. The CDR3 covers 11 residues. Germline V gene data show CDR1 as SQVTM and CDR2 as ANQGSEA. The CDR3 bases are TGCAGCGTTGCGGGGGGAAGGGAAGCTTTCTTT. Its protein product is CSVAGGREAFF.

This rearrangement joins TRBV5-4 to TRBJ1-1; a weak D match, TRBD1 (5 bases). V lost 0 bases to trimming and J lost 0 bases, with 6 bases between them. Germline V gene data show CDR1 as SGHNT and CDR2 as YYREEE (reference sequence). This CDR3 comprises 14 residues. Here the CDR3 reads CASSLAQVNTEAFF. CDR3 nucleotide sequence: TGTGCCAGCAGCTTGGCACAGGTGAACACTGAAGCTTTCTTT.

Only a few counts were recorded for this clone. The V gene is TRBV30, the J gene TRBJ2-3; D gene unclear. Germline CDR1 reads GTSNPN; CDR2 reads SVGIG (reference sequence). The CDR3 contains 14 residues. V gave up 0 bases and J gave up 4 bases, with 11 bases separating them. The CDR3 nucleotides are TGTGCCTGGAGTGTAAAACTGGCGGCAGATACGCAGTATTTT. This gives the protein CAWSVKLAADTQYF.

About this clone itself: Germline is not matched at one junction end, which may reflect a read error. CDR3 coding DNA: TGCGCCAGCAGCTTACCAGGGACTCAAGACACCCAGTACTTC. Translated, it gives CASSLPGTQDTQYF. The rearrangement joins TRBV5-1 to TRBJ2-5, with D perhaps matching TRBD2 (6 bases). Germline values: CDR1 SGHRS, CDR2 YFSETQ. The CDR3 totals 14 residues.

The chain has TRBV27 and TRBJ2-3; 7 bases are a match to TRBD2. This CDR3 is built from 13 residues. In germline, CDR1 is MNHEY, CDR2 SMNVEV (reference sequence). The V gene end was trimmed by 4 bases and the J gene end by 5 bases; junction bases not matched to a gene: 3. The CDR3 sequence is CASSYAGVDTQYF. The CDR3 region has the DNA TGTGCCAGCAGTTATGCGGGAGTAGATACGCAGTATTTT.

Only a few counts were recorded for this clone. The chain carries TRBV19 and TRBJ2-1; 7 bases align to TRBD2. There are 15 residues in the CDR3. The V and J ends lost 5 bases and 0 bases, in that order; junction bases with no gene match: 4. The germline V gene has CDR1 LNHDA and CDR2 SQIVND (reference sequence). The CDR3 spells CASSPTSNSYNEQFF. The DNA of the CDR3 is TGTGCCAGTAGTCCGACTAGCAACTCCTACAATGAGCAGTTCTTC.

The chain carries TRBV7-2 and TRBJ2-5; D is unclear. V gave up 5 bases and J gave up 5 bases, with 9 bases separating them. This CDR3 contains 12 residues. The germline CDR1 and CDR2 sequences are SGHTA and FQGNSA. The CDR3 loop is CASSLTSETQYF. The CDR3 DNA reads TGTGCCAGCAGCCTGACTTCGGAGACCCAGTACTTC.

The chain uses TRBV6-5 and TRBJ2-1, with 14 bases fitting TRBD2. CDR1 and CDR2 from the germline V gene are MNHEY and SVGAGI. The V gene end was trimmed by 6 bases and the J gene end by 8 bases; junction bases not matched to a gene: 6. CDR3 size: 15 residues. Written as DNA, the CDR3 is TGTGCCAGCAGAAGGACTAGCGGGAGGAGGGATGAGCAGTTCTTC. Translated, it gives CASRRTSGRRDEQFF.

The V and J genes are TRBV6-6 and TRBJ2-1; TRBD2 matches at 11 bases. Germline CDR1 reads MNHNY; CDR2 reads SVGAGI (reference sequence). CDR3 length: 13 residues. V shed 8 bases, J shed 7 bases, and the junction held 4 bases outside the gene matches. The CDR3 sequence is CASRLAGKNEQFF. The CDR3 DNA reads TGTGCCAGCCGACTAGCGGGGAAGAATGAGCAGTTCTTC.

This clone was picked up a small number of times. V gene TRBV30 combines with J gene TRBJ2-7; D possibly corresponds to TRBD2 (6 bases). Trimming took 8 bases from V and 2 from J, leaving 10 bases between them. Germline V gene data show CDR1 as GTSNPN and CDR2 as SVGIG (reference sequence). The CDR3 has 11 amino acids. CDR3 nucleotide sequence: TGTGCCCGGGGGTCTGCCTACGAGCAGTACTTC. This sequence encodes CARGSAYEQYF.

V is TRBV2 and J is TRBJ2-1; D ambiguous. The V and J ends lost 1 base and 5 bases respectively, with 3 bases between them. The length of the CDR3 is 12 residues. CDR1 is SNHLY and CDR2 is FYNNEI in the germline V gene. The CDR3 spells CASSEVNNEQFF. The DNA for the CDR3 is TGTGCCAGCAGTGAAGTCAACAATGAGCAGTTCTTC.

The chain uses TRBV29-1 and TRBJ1-2; weak D call: TRBD1 (6 bases). Deletions cut 7 bases from V and 2 bases from J, with 11 bases between. Germline loops: CDR1 SQVTM, CDR2 ANQGSEA. The CDR3 is 12 residues long. The CDR3 region is CSDGQQNYGYTF. For the CDR3, the DNA is TGCAGCGATGGACAGCAAAACTATGGCTACACCTTC.

CDR3 DNA sequence: TGCGCCAGCAGCCGCGACGCTCTAACCTCAGGGGGCTGGGGAGCTTTCTTT. Translating gives CASSRDALTSGGWGAFF. The chain couples TRBV4-1 to TRBJ1-1; 8 bases match TRBD1. CDR3 size: 17 residues. The ends lost 4 bases at V and 10 bases at J; junction bases unmatched: 20. Looked up from germline, CDR1 is MGHRA and CDR2 is YSYEKL.

The genes are TRBV30 and TRBJ2-2; 9 nucleotides match TRBD2. The CDR3 has 16 residues. In germline, CDR1 is GTSNPN, CDR2 SVGIG (reference sequence). J gave up 6 bases and V 0 bases, and 8 bases lay outside the gene matches. Written as DNA, the CDR3 is TGTGCCTGGAGTGTCTCTCGGACTAGCGTCGCCGGGGAGCTGTTTTTT. Residues: CAWSVSRTSVAGELFF.

V usage is TRBV29-1 and J usage is TRBJ2-7, with 10 bases that match TRBD1. The CDR3 length is 12 residues. The junction had 5 bases not matched to a gene; V was cut back by 6 bases and J by 6 bases. Germline V gene data show CDR1 as SQVTM and CDR2 as ANQGSEA. Written as DNA, the CDR3 is TGCAGCGTCGCGGGACAGGGGAGCGAGCAGTACTTC. Translating gives CSVAGQGSEQYF.

The sample holds a few counts of this clone. CDR3 protein: CASSLELNEQFF. CDR3 DNA sequence: TGCGCCAGCAGCTTGGAACTCAATGAGCAGTTCTTC. This chain uses TRBV5-1 with TRBJ2-1; D not certain. CDR3 size: 12 residues. Trimming took off 0 bases at V and 6 bases at J, with 4 bases between the two ends. CDR1 is SGHRS, CDR2 YFSETQ, per germline.

This clone occurred a few times. CDR3 nucleotides: TGTGCCAGTAGTATCCCCGGGAGGAGTCCAGAGACCCAGTACTTC. This sequence encodes CASSIPGRSPETQYF. The V gene is TRBV19, the J gene TRBJ2-5; the match to TRBD2 covers 7 bases. Per the germline V gene, CDR1 is LNHDA and CDR2 is SQIVND (reference sequence). The CDR3 spans 15 residues. J gave up 4 bases and V 3 bases, and 8 bases lay outside the gene matches.

This clone was seen once. The CDR3 nucleotides read TGTGCCAGCAGTCAGAGAGGGAGTCGATACAATGAGCAGTTCTTC. Translating gives CASSQRGSRYNEQFF. The chain joins TRBV25-1 to TRBJ2-1; possibly TRBD2 for D (5 bases). The CDR3 is 15 amino acids. Deletions cut 5 bases from V and 4 bases from J, with 15 bases between. The germline V gene has CDR1 MGHDK and CDR2 SYGVNS.

V gene TRBV30 combines with J gene TRBJ1-4, with unresolved D. The CDR3 runs 15 residues. Trimming removed 1 base at V and 4 bases at J, with 13 bases between. Germline CDR1 and CDR2: GTSNPN and SVGIG (reference sequence). This chain's CDR3 is CAWSGQGGFNEKLFF. For the CDR3, the DNA is TGTGCCTGGAGTGGGCAAGGAGGGTTTAATGAAAAACTGTTTTTT.

The chain has TRBV5-6 and TRBJ1-1; a possible D gene is TRBD1 (5 bases). Germline values: CDR1 SGHDT, CDR2 YYEEEE. CDR3 size: 15 residues. V was cut by 3 bases and J by 6 bases, with 18 bases left in between. CDR3: CASSYSGLPDAEAFF. CDR3 coding DNA: TGTGCCAGCAGCTATTCAGGGCTACCGGACGCTGAAGCTTTCTTT.